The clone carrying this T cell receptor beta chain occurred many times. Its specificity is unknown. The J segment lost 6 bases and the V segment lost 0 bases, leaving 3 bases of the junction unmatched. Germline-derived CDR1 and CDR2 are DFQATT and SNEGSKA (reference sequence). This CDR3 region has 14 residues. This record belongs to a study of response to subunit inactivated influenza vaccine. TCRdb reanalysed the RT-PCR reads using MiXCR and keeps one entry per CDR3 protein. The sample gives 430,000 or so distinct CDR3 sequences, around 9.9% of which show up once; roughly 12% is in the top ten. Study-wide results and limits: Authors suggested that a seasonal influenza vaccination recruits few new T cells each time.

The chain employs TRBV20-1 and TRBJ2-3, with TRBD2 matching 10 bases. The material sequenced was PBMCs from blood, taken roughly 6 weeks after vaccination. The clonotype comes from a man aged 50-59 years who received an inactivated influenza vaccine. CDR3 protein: CSARDILAGDTQYF. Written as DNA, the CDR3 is TGCAGTGCTAGAGATATACTAGCGGGGGATACGCAGTATTTT.